This record looks at one T cell receptor (beta chain) sequence and its context. Antigen unknown. This sample was included in a study of T-cell reconstitution after alpha-beta-depleted transplantation in children. Study-wide results and caveats: The authors attributed T-cell counts and diversity one year after transplant mostly to newly produced T cells.

The library targeted TCRbeta and was prepared with unique molecular identifiers. TCRdb analysed the PCR reads with MiXCR anew, one entry per CDR3 protein. The sample lists a few hundred thousand distinct CDR3 sequences; around 46% were seen once. CDR1 and CDR2 from the germline V gene are MNHEY and SMNVEV (reference sequence). This CDR3 has 16 amino acids. Trimming cost V 6 bases and J 6 bases; bases outside gene matches: 14. The chain employs TRBV27 and TRBJ2-7, with 10 bases matching TRBD2. Here the sequenced sample was PBMCs, taken before TCRalphabeta/CD19-depleted stem cell transplant. This clonotype originated in a girl between 2 and 10 years old with aplastic anemia, due to receive a stem cell transplant. The CDR3 DNA is TGTGCCAGCAGCCTCACGCCGGGACTAGCGACTGGCGAGCAGTACTTC. This sequence encodes CASSLTPGLATGEQYF.